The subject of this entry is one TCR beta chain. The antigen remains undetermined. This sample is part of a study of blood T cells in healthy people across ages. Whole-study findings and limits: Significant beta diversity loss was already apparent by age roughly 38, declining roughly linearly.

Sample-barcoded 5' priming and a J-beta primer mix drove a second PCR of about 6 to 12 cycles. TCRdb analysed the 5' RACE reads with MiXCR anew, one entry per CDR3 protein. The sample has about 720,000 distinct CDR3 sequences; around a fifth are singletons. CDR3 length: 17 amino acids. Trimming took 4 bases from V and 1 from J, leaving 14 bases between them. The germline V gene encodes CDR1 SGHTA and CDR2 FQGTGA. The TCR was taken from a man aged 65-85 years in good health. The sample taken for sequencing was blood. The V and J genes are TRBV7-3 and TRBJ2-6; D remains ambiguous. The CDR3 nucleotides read TGTGCCAGCAGCTCAGGTAGTGCTAAGTCTGGGGCCAACGTCCTGACTTTC. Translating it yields CASSSGSAKSGANVLTF.